Only a few counts were recorded for the clone carrying this T cell receptor (beta chain). Its target is not known. The treatment: roughly ten-day PBMC culture with coronavirus spike peptide pools or control peptides (ViraFEST assay). Investigators isolated CD4+ T cells by negative selection after roughly 10 days of culture. The germline CDR1 and CDR2 sequences are SNHLY and FYNNEI. This CDR3 spans 15 amino acids. V lost 3 bases and J lost 7; bases outside the gene matches: 11. These data are taken from a study of vaccination and CD4 T cells after COVID-19. Sequenced with the Oncomine TCR Beta short-read assay was DNA taken from cultured CD4+ T cells. One entry per CDR3 protein, called by TCRdb with MiXCR from the PCR reads. The top ten hold approximately 7.6% of the sample, which has 20,000 to 30,000 distinct CDR3 sequences, about 46% seen once.

Material for sequencing was CD4+ T cells from blood, cultured in vitro. The chain recombines TRBV2 with TRBJ1-1, with 7 bases that match TRBD1. The receptor was derived from a human donor who had recovered from COVID-19. CDR3 amino acids: CASSDETGKLVEAFF. In DNA, the CDR3 is TGTGCCAGCAGTGATGAGACAGGGAAGTTGGTTGAAGCTTTCTTT.